In its sample, the clone carrying this T cell receptor beta chain was seen a few times. Its antigen is not known. As for treatment: approximately 9-day PBMC culture with coronavirus spike peptide pools or control peptides (ViraFEST assay). The ViraFEST method relied on peptide pools to expand antigen-specific T cells, followed by TCR sequencing. This sample was taken from a study of vaccination and CD4 T cells after COVID-19. V lost 1 base, J lost 5 bases, and 17 bases lay in between. The CDR3 covers 16 residues. Germline V gene sequence: CDR1 SGHTA, CDR2 FQGNSA. The Oncomine TCR Beta short-read assay sequenced DNA from cultured CD4+ T cells. Using its own MiXCR run on the PCR reads, TCRdb lists one record per CDR3 protein. Here the sample spans some 15,000 distinct CDR3 sequences, 30% being singletons.

The sequence was obtained from a human donor with COVID-19. Sequencing used cultured CD4+ T cells from blood. The genes are TRBV7-2 and TRBJ1-1; D is perhaps TRBD1 (6 bases). In nucleotides, the CDR3 is TGTGCCAGCAGCTTAGACAGGGTTCGGGGTGGGACTGAAGCTTTCTTT. This translates into CASSLDRVRGGTEAFF.